The clone carrying this TCR beta chain appeared a few times. Its antigen is unknown. The sample comes from a study of vaccination and CD4 T cells after COVID-19. Whole-study context: Participants were administered two doses of either the BNT162b2 or the mRNA-1273 vaccine.

The Oncomine TCR Beta short-read assay was what sequenced the DNA obtained from cultured CD4+ T cells. Each CDR3 protein gets one entry after TCRdb re-called the PCR reads with MiXCR. The sample lists 20,000 to 25,000 distinct CDR3 sequences; less than 80% were seen once. Treatment reported: 10-day PBMC culture with coronavirus spike peptide pools or control peptides (ViraFEST assay). The CDR3 totals 16 residues. Germline CDR1 SGHTA, CDR2 FQGTGA. V was clipped by 4 bases and J by 4 bases, with 14 bases between them. The material was CD4+ T cells from blood, cultured in vitro, obtained before SARS-CoV-2 vaccination. The receptor's source is a human donor who received a COVID-19 vaccine. The J gene is TRBJ2-6, the V gene TRBV7-3; D is possibly TRBD1 or TRBD2 (6 bases each). In nucleotides, the CDR3 is TGTGCCAGCAGCTCCTCTTGGGGGGCCGGGGCCAACGTCCTGACTTTC. This gives the protein CASSSSWGAGANVLTF.